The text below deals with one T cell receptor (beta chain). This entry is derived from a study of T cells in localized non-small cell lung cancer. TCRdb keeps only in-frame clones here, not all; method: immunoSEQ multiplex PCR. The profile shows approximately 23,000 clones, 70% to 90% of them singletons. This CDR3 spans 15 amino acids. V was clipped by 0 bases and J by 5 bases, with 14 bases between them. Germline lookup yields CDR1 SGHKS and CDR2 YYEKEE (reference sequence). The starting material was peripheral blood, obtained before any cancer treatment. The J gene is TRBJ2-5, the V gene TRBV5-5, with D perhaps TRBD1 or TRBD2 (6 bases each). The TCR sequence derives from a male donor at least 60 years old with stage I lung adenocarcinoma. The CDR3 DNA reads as TGTGCCAGCAGCTTGGGGTTGGAGGGGGGTGAGACCCAGTACTTC. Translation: CASSLGLEGGETQYF.